The rows below give T cell receptor beta chains drawn from one sample of a study of blood T cell repertoires in COVID-19. Sequencing was performed with immunoSEQ multiplex PCR; in TCRdb, only in-frame clones are kept and a portion is missing. The sample includes 300,000 to 500,000 clones, around 87% of them seen just once. Sequencing input: PBMCs or T cells enriched from blood (not recorded which). All receptors come from a woman younger than 45 with acute COVID-19. Both conserved end residues are part of each CDR3. The D gene is left open where the match is weak. Clone size is given for some rows only: seen once, a few or many times, or a class if the clone is expanded.

v_gene	d_gene	j_gene	abundance	CDR3aa	CDR3nt
TRBV23-1	.	TRBJ1-2	.	CASSREILFYTF	TGCGCCAGCAGTCGGGAGATCCTATTCTACACCTTC
TRBV5-1	.	TRBJ1-2	.	CASSLTGQYGYTF	TGCGCCAGCAGCTTGACAGGTCAATATGGCTACACCTTC
TRBV30	TRBD1	TRBJ1-1	.	CAWMADRYAEAFF	TGTGCCTGGATGGCGGACAGGTACGCTGAAGCTTTCTTT
TRBV19	.	TRBJ1-3	.	CASSIRTDINTIYF	TGTGCCAGTAGTATCAGGACAGACATAAACACCATATATTTT
TRBV10-3	TRBD2	TRBJ2-7	once	CAISILAGAPTVPAYEQYF	TGTGCCATCAGTATCCTAGCGGGCGCACCCACTGTGCCCGCCTACGAGCAGTACTTC
TRBV10-1	.	TRBJ2-2	.	CASSDGGPGGELFF	TGCGCCAGCAGTGACGGGGGGCCGGGCGGGGAGCTGTTTTTT
TRBV6-5	.	TRBJ1-4	.	CASSFRGATNEKLFF	TGTGCCAGCAGTTTCAGGGGTGCAACTAATGAAAAACTGTTTTTT
TRBV10-3	.	TRBJ1-2	once	CAISENSDYGYTF	TGTGCCATCAGTGAGAATAGTGACTATGGCTACACCTTC
TRBV5-5	.	TRBJ1-1	.	CASSSGPWGGNTEAFF	TGTGCCAGCAGCTCCGGACCTTGGGGCGGGAACACTGAAGCTTTCTTT
TRBV6-2/TRBV6-3	TRBD1	TRBJ1-5	.	CASSEGQRQPQHF	TGTGCCAGCAGTGAGGGACAGCGGCAGCCCCAGCATTTT
TRBV6-5	.	TRBJ1-6	.	CASSREASNSPLHF	TGTGCCAGCAGTCGTGAGGCTTCTAATTCACCCCTCCACTTT
TRBV3-1/TRBV3-2	.	TRBJ1-5	once	CASSQDQPGRPYSNQPQHF	TGTGCCAGCAGCCAAGATCAGCCGGGGAGACCTTATAGCAATCAGCCCCAGCATTTT
TRBV30	.	TRBJ1-5	.	CAWARDNSNQPQHF	TGTGCCTGGGCCCGGGACAATAGCAATCAGCCCCAGCATTTT
TRBV5-1	TRBD2	TRBJ2-3	.	CASSAGTSGFGGTDTQYF	TGCGCCAGCAGCGCTGGGACTAGCGGGTTCGGGGGCACAGATACGCAGTATTTT
TRBV4-1	TRBD2	TRBJ2-7	.	CASSQVSGAPTYEQYF	TGCGCCAGCAGCCAAGTTAGCGGGGCCCCGACATACGAGCAGTACTTC
TRBV5-6	TRBD1	TRBJ1-4	.	CASSTRTGRNEKLFF	TGTGCCAGCAGCACCAGGACAGGCCGGAATGAAAAACTGTTTTTT
TRBV13	TRBD1	TRBJ2-3	.	CASSLGSGTGSTDTQYF	TGTGCCAGCAGCTTAGGGTCCGGGACAGGGAGCACAGATACGCAGTATTTT
TRBV19	.	TRBJ2-3	.	CASSRGTDTQYF	TGTGCCAGTAGTCGGGGGACAGATACGCAGTATTTT
TRBV5-1	.	TRBJ1-4	.	CASSIDRSNEKLFF	TGCGCCAGCAGTATCGACAGGTCAAATGAAAAACTGTTTTTT
TRBV14	TRBD1	TRBJ1-1	.	CASSQEPDRGNLKAGAFF	TGTGCCAGCAGCCAAGAGCCCGACAGGGGGAACCTTAAAGCTGGAGCTTTCTTT
TRBV10-1	.	TRBJ2-6	.	CASSGGKGANVLTF	TGCGCCAGCAGTGGAGGGAAAGGGGCCAACGTCCTGACTTTC
TRBV3-1/TRBV3-2	TRBD2	TRBJ2-1	.	CASSQDRLAGNEQFF	TGTGCCAGCAGCCAAGATCGCCTAGCGGGAAATGAGCAGTTCTTC
TRBV9	TRBD2	TRBJ2-1	.	CASSVGATAGVYNEQFF	TGTGCCAGCAGCGTAGGGGCTACGGCGGGGGTGTACAATGAGCAGTTCTTC
TRBV28	TRBD1	TRBJ1-4	.	CASNRQGSEKLFF	TGTGCCAGCAATCGACAGGGGAGTGAAAAACTGTTTTTT
TRBV19	TRBD1	TRBJ2-3	.	CASSPGQGTDTQYF	TGTGCCAGTAGTCCGGGACAGGGCACAGATACGCAGTATTTT
TRBV6-1	TRBD2	TRBJ2-7	.	CASSEAGTSGAWEQYF	TGTGCCAGCAGTGAAGCGGGGACTAGCGGGGCTTGGGAGCAGTACTTC
TRBV2	.	TRBJ1-4	.	CASSGGEKLFF	TGTGCCAGCAGTGGAGGAGAAAAACTGTTTTTT
TRBV19	TRBD1	TRBJ1-6	.	CASKGDRDWSPLHF	TGTGCCAGTAAGGGGGACAGGGACTGGTCACCCCTCCACTTT
TRBV5-8	.	TRBJ2-7	once	CASSFTWGDSYEQYF	TGTGCCAGCAGCTTTACCTGGGGGGACTCCTACGAGCAGTACTTC
TRBV6-5	.	TRBJ2-2	once	CASSYTQGAGELFF	TGTGCCAGCAGTTACACCCAGGGTGCCGGGGAGCTGTTTTTT
TRBV6-2/TRBV6-3	TRBD1	TRBJ1-1	few	CASSLGQAEAFF	TGTGCCAGCAGTTTAGGACAGGCTGAAGCTTTCTTT
TRBV3-1/TRBV3-2	TRBD2	TRBJ2-4	.	CASSRTGTSGGVAKNIQYF	TGTGCCAGCAGCCGCACCGGGACTAGCGGGGGGGTAGCCAAAAACATTCAGTACTTC